These 26 T cell receptor beta chains were all obtained from the same sample, sequenced in a study of blood T cells in healthy people across ages (dated by TCRdb to the mid-2010s). Libraries came from 5' RACE. TCRdb names Illumina HiSeq 2500 as the instrument used. A second PCR of roughly 7 to 12 cycles was performed with a sample-barcoded 5' primer and a J-beta primer mix. The public reads were reanalyzed by TCRdb: fastp trimming at Q25, MiXCR alignment, in-frame beta chains only. Merged by CDR3 protein, the rows form single entries marked with the most common genes and DNA. The table for this sample lists some 930,000 distinct CDR3 sequences; 25% to 35% of them were counted only once. Clones ranked in the top ten supply more than 8.5% of the sample. The sample also formed part of further work on T cells of mothers and their children.

The material sequenced was blood. Receptors were obtained from a woman between 40 and 50 years old in good health.

The chain is built from TRBV7-2 and TRBJ2-1; tentative D call: TRBD2 (5 bases). CDR1 and CDR2 from the germline V gene are SGHTA and FQGNSA. V was cut by 1 base and J by 6 bases, with 10 bases left in between. This CDR3 contains 14 residues. The CDR3 DNA is TGTGCCAGCAGCTTAGTTGTACTAGGCAATGAGCAGTTCTTC. Translating gives CASSLVVLGNEQFF. Drawing the rest from reference TRBV7-2 and TRBJ2-1, the complete variable domain is GAGVSQSPSNKVTEKGKDVELRCDPISGHTALYWYRQSLGQGLEFLIYFQGNSAPDKSGLPSDRFSAERTGGSVSTLTIQRTQQEDSAVYLCASSLVVLGNEQFFGPGTRLTVL.

Worth noting for this clonotype: A much bigger clone sits one base away, suggesting this may be a read error. V and J are TRBV29-1 and TRBJ2-7, with D unclear. The CDR3 length is 12 residues. Looked up from germline, CDR1 is SQVTM and CDR2 is ANQGSEA. V gave up 4 bases and J gave up 1 base, with 8 bases separating them. The CDR3 sequence is CSVAVGSYEQYF. The CDR3, as DNA: TGCAGCGTTGCCGTAGGGTCCTACGAGCAGTACTTC.

CDR3: CASSLQGATGTEQFF. The CDR3 coding sequence is TGTGCCAGCAGTTTACAGGGTGCAACAGGGACTGAGCAGTTCTTC. This sequence joins TRBV27 and TRBJ2-1; possible D gene TRBD1, 6 bases. The CDR3 sequence is 15 residues long. Trimming stripped 2 bases from V and 9 bases from J, with 17 bases between. In germline, CDR1 is MNHEY, CDR2 SMNVEV (reference sequence).

This chain uses TRBV5-5 with TRBJ1-2; tentative D call: TRBD1 (6 bases). Germline assignment: CDR1 SGHKS and CDR2 YYEKEE (reference sequence). Between the trimmed V and J ends, which lost 0 bases and 7 bases, there was a span of 16 bases. The CDR3 has 15 residues. The CDR3 DNA is TGTGCCAGCAGCTTGGTGGGGGGCGTACGCGGTGGCTACACCTTC. Encoded protein: CASSLVGGVRGGYTF.

The sample holds a few counts of this clonotype. The CDR3 loop reads CASSARQGSDSDTQYF. CDR3 coding DNA: TGTGCCAGCAGCGCGAGACAGGGTTCTGATTCAGATACGCAGTATTTT. The genes are TRBV7-8 and TRBJ2-3; TRBD1 matches at 7 bases. The CDR3 is 16 amino acids. The germline V gene encodes CDR1 SGHVS and CDR2 FQNEAQ. J gave up 4 bases and V 5 bases, and 12 bases lay outside the gene matches.

In its sample, this clonotype was seen a few times. This sequence joins TRBV20-1 and TRBJ1-2, with D possibly being TRBD1 (6 bases). This CDR3 is built from 14 residues. Deletions cut 0 bases from V and 3 bases from J, with 11 bases between. Germline CDR1 is DFQATT and CDR2 is SNEGSKA (reference sequence). The CDR3 reads CSARDPDRHYGYTF. CDR3 coding DNA: TGCAGTGCTAGAGATCCGGACAGACACTATGGCTACACCTTC.

This clonotype has more than one count but fewer than ten. The chain employs TRBV12-3 or TRBV12-4 and TRBJ2-5, with D possibly TRBD1 on 6 matching bases. Trimming removed 4 bases at V and 5 bases at J, with 14 bases between. The CDR3 covers 14 residues. CDR3 sequence (DNA): TGTGCCAGCAGTTACAACAGGGAACGGGAGACCCAGTACTTC. Encoded protein: CASSYNRERETQYF.

This clonotype was seen at least ten times. The CDR3 DNA follows: TGTGCCAGCAGTGCCATACAGGGGAACACTGAAGCTTTCTTT. Translated: CASSAIQGNTEAFF. The rearrangement uses TRBV12-3 or TRBV12-4 and TRBJ1-1; TRBD1 might be the D (6 bases). Between the trimmed V and J ends, which lost 5 bases and 1 base, there was a span of 11 bases. The CDR3 is 14 amino acids.

The chain couples TRBV28 to TRBJ2-7; weak D call: TRBD2 (6 bases). Trimming cost V 5 bases and J 0 bases, with 17 bases left between them. Looked up from germline, CDR1 is MDHEN and CDR2 is SYDVKM. This CDR3 is built from 16 residues. The CDR3 is CASSTSGRRPSYEQYF. The CDR3 DNA sequence: TGTGCCAGCAGTACTTCAGGGAGGCGGCCCTCCTACGAGCAGTACTTC.

The chain has TRBV6-5 and TRBJ1-4; D is unresolved. The CDR3 length is 15 residues. CDR1 is MNHEY and CDR2 is SVGAGI in the germline V gene. The germline V and J ends were trimmed by 4 bases and 1 base, with 10 bases remaining between them. CDR3 amino acids: CASSSSGGTNEKLFF. CDR3 DNA sequence: TGTGCCAGCAGTTCTTCCGGAGGAACTAATGAAAAACTGTTTTTT.

This clonotype was detected only a few times. CDR3 sequence (DNA): TGTGCCACCAGCAAACTCAGACAGGGGGCGAAGGAGACCCAGTACTTC. This sequence encodes CATSKLRQGAKETQYF. This rearrangement joins TRBV15 to TRBJ2-5, with 10 bases aligning to TRBD1. The trim removed 4 bases at V and 5 bases at J, leaving 10 bases unmatched. This CDR3 has 16 residues. Germline V gene lookup returns CDR1 LNHNV and CDR2 YYDKDF (reference sequence).

This clonotype showed up just a few times. The gene calls are TRBV3-1 and TRBJ1-2, with unresolved D. The V gene's germline CDR1 is LGHDT and CDR2 YNNKEL (reference sequence). CDR3 length: 16 amino acids. Trimming took off 2 bases at V and 4 bases at J, with 17 bases between the two ends. Here the CDR3 DNA reads TGTGCCAGCAGCCAAATGGTCCGACCTTCTTTCTATGGCTACACCTTC. Residues: CASSQMVRPSFYGYTF.

On this clonotype: A much more abundant neighbour one base away suggests this may be a read error. The chain employs TRBV12-3 or TRBV12-4 and TRBJ2-3; D is perhaps TRBD2 (6 bases). This CDR3 comprises 15 residues. The DNA of the CDR3 is TGTGCCAGCACCGCGGGCGATACTAGCACAGATATGCAGTATTTT. It specifies CASTAGDTSTDMQYF.

In this sample, this clonotype turned up a few times. The V and J genes are TRBV7-3 and TRBJ2-6; D remains ambiguous. This CDR3 comprises 17 residues. The germline CDR1 and CDR2 sequences are SGHTA and FQGTGA. Deletions cut 1 base from V and 0 bases from J, with 10 bases between. The CDR3 DNA is TGTGCCAGCAGCTTAAGGGGTAAAAGCTCTGGGGCCAACGTCCTGACTTTC. Translating gives CASSLRGKSSGANVLTF.

The V and J genes are TRBV12-3 or TRBV12-4 and TRBJ1-5; D gene unclear. CDR3 length: 15 amino acids. The V gene lost 9 bases and the J gene lost 0 bases, with 15 bases spanning the gap. CDR3 bases: TGTGCCAGTTCTCGTACCCAAAGTAGCAATCAGCCCCAGCATTTT. The encoded protein is CASSRTQSSNQPQHF.

The CDR3 reads CAISEGSQNYGYTF. The DNA for the CDR3 is TGTGCCATCAGTGAAGGAAGTCAGAACTATGGCTACACCTTC. This chain uses TRBV10-3 with TRBJ1-2; D ambiguous. CDR3 length: 14 amino acids. Germline V gene data show CDR1 as ENHRY and CDR2 as SYGVKD. V lost 3 bases and J 2 bases, leaving 10 bases between the germline ends.

This clonotype has a handful of counts. At one end, the junction sequence differs from germline, possibly due to a read error. The CDR3 nucleotides are TGCAGACCTCCAGGGACAGGTGGCTCTGGGGTCAACGTCCTGACTTTC. Its translation: CRPPGTGGSGVNVLTF. The gene calls are TRBV29-1 and TRBJ2-6; 8 nucleotides align to TRBD1. The germline V gene encodes CDR1 SQVTM and CDR2 ANQGSEA. CDR3 length equals 16 residues. The whole variable domain, filled in from reference TRBV29-1 and TRBJ2-6, reads SAVISQKPSRDICQRGTSLTIQCQVDSQVTMMFWYRQQPGQSLTLIATANQGSEATYESGFVIDKFPISRPNLTFSTLTVSNMSPEDSSIYLCRPPGTGGSGVNVLTFGAGSRLTVL.

This chain connects TRBV12-3 or TRBV12-4 to TRBJ2-1, with a weak D call TRBD1 (5 bases). V was trimmed by 3 bases and J by 7 bases, leaving 16 bases between them. The CDR3 is 15 residues long. CDR3: CASSLLQGRKNEQFF. Written as DNA, the CDR3 is TGTGCCAGCAGTTTGCTGCAGGGTAGGAAGAATGAGCAGTTCTTC.

This clonotype turned up a few times. The chain links TRBV29-1 to TRBJ1-2; D unclear. Germline lookup yields CDR1 SQVTM and CDR2 ANQGSEA. The V end was cut by 3 bases, the J end by 7 bases, with 12 bases between. This CDR3 comprises 12 residues. The chain's CDR3 is CSVDSGLGGYTF. As DNA, the CDR3 is TGCAGCGTTGATAGTGGATTGGGTGGCTACACCTTC. The variable domain in full, completed from reference TRBV29-1 and TRBJ1-2, reads SAVISQKPSRDICQRGTSLTIQCQVDSQVTMMFWYRQQPGQSLTLIATANQGSEATYESGFVIDKFPISRPNLTFSTLTVSNMSPEDSSIYLCSVDSGLGGYTFGSGTRLTVV.

The table lists this clonotype with many counts. CDR3 amino acids: CASSDRVSVQYF. CDR3 nucleotide sequence: TGTGCCAGTAGCGACAGGGTCTCTGTTCAGTACTTC. The rearrangement links TRBV19 to TRBJ2-4, with TRBD1 identical over 7 bases. This CDR3 comprises 12 residues. The germline V gene has CDR1 LNHDA and CDR2 SQIVND (reference sequence). V was clipped by 6 bases and J by 11 bases; unmatched bases: 7.

J is TRBJ2-5 and V is TRBV12-3 or TRBV12-4; no reliable D call. V lost 5 bases to trimming and J lost 7 bases, with 17 bases between them. The CDR3 is made up of 14 amino acids. CDR3 DNA sequence: TGTGCCAGCAGTCTACCCCTGCCCCCAGGGACCCAGTACTTC. Its translation is CASSLPLPPGTQYF.

This clonotype was seen at least ten times. The chain carries TRBV29-1 and TRBJ2-3, with 12 bases identical to TRBD1. CDR1 SQVTM and CDR2 ANQGSEA come from the germline V gene. This CDR3 has 13 amino acids. J lost 7 bases, V lost 8 bases, and 7 bases had no gene match. The CDR3, as DNA: TGCAGCCTCGGGGACAGGGGGCTTTATACGCAGTATTTT. Translating it yields CSLGDRGLYTQYF.

This clonotype was recorded many times. The V and J genes are TRBV4-1 and TRBJ2-7; a possible D gene is TRBD1 (6 bases). V lost 0 bases and J 0 bases, leaving 9 bases between the germline ends. CDR3 length equals 15 residues. Germline assignment: CDR1 MGHRA and CDR2 YSYEKL. The CDR3 loop is CASSQDWGLSYEQYF. CDR3 nucleotides: TGCGCCAGCAGCCAAGACTGGGGGCTCTCCTACGAGCAGTACTTC.

The CDR3 loop is CATSRVRGGAGLRQPQHF. The CDR3 bases are TGTGCCACCAGCAGAGTCAGGGGGGGGGCGGGGTTGCGACAGCCCCAGCATTTT. This chain joins TRBV15 and TRBJ1-5; 7 nucleotides agree with TRBD1. Germline-derived CDR1 and CDR2 are LNHNV and YYDKDF (reference sequence). This CDR3 is 18 amino acids long. V lost 1 base and J lost 7; bases outside the gene matches: 16.

V is TRBV7-2 and J is TRBJ2-1, with 12 bases fitting TRBD1. Germline values: CDR1 SGHTA, CDR2 FQGNSA. J gave up 9 bases and V 5 bases, and 5 bases lay outside the gene matches. There are 14 residues in the CDR3. CDR3 protein: CASSRDRGRIEQFF. CDR3 DNA sequence: TGTGCCAGCAGCCGGGACAGGGGGCGCATTGAGCAGTTCTTC.

In its sample, this clonotype was seen a few times. The chain uses TRBV12-3 or TRBV12-4 and TRBJ1-2, with a possible D match to TRBD1 (6 bases). V lost 6 bases, J lost 8 bases, and 13 bases lay in between. The CDR3 has 12 residues. CDR3 sequence (DNA): TGTGCCAGCAGCCCTCGGGGGCTAGGCTACACCTTC. Its translation is CASSPRGLGYTF.